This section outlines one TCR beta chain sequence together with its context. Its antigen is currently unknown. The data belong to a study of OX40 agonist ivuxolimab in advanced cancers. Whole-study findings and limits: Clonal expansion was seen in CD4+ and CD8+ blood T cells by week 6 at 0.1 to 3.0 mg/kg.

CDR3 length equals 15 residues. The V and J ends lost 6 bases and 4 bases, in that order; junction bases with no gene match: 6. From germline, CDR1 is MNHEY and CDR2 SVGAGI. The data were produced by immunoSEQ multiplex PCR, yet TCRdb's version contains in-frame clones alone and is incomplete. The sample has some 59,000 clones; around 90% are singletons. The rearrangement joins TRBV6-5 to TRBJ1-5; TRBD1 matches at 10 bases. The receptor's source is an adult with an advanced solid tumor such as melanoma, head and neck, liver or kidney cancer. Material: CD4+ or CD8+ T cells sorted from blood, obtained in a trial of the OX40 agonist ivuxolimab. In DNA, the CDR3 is TGTGCCAGCAGCCCTGGACAGGGGGGTAATCAGCCCCAGCATTTT. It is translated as CASSPGQGGNQPQHF.